The present TCR beta chain was sequenced within a study of technical replicates of blood from four donors. Only in-frame clones appear in the TCRdb table, and some are missing; sequencing was by immunoSEQ multiplex PCR. Of 70,000 to 95,000 clones listed, approximately 93% are singletons. The CDR3 runs to 19 residues. Germline CDR1 and CDR2: SNHLY and FYNNEI. The V and J ends lost 4 bases and 2 bases, in that order; junction bases with no gene match: 17. The chain recombines TRBV2 with TRBJ1-1, with TRBD1 matching over 9 bases. This TCR came from a human donor in good health. Source material: T cells isolated from PBMCs. CDR3 loop: CASSAWTGVVRFKNTEAFF. CDR3 sequence (DNA): TGTGCCAGCAGTGCATGGACAGGGGTCGTCAGGTTTAAAAACACTGAAGCTTTCTTT.